The clone carrying this T cell receptor (beta chain) has a single count. Its antigen is undetermined. PBMC libraries mostly used approximately 500 ng of input genomic DNA, with six replicates per sample. The method was immunoSEQ multiplex PCR; TCRdb's version includes in-frame clones alone and lacks a portion of them. The profile shows about 14,000 clones, about 71% of them singletons. The data are from a study of neoadjuvant anti-PD-1 for oral cavity cancer. V lost 1 base, J lost 0 bases, and 13 bases lay in between. Germline V gene data show CDR1 as SGHVS and CDR2 as FQNEAQ. The CDR3 totals 18 residues. Patients were newly diagnosed with stage II-IVA oral cavity squamous cell carcinoma without prior systemic or radiation treatment. Analysis of PBMCs was direct, with no culture step. The study, taken as a whole, reports: Each response group had just a few patients in TCR analyses.

The chain recombines TRBV7-8 with TRBJ2-6; D might be TRBD2 (6 bases). Sequencing was performed on PBMCs, taken before nivolumab (anti-PD-1) treatment. This TCR derives from a person between 40 and 79 years old with oral cavity squamous cell carcinoma. CDR3 bases: TGTGCCAGCAGCTTAGGCGGGGCGGTGCTCTCTGGGGCCAACGTCCTGACTTTC. Amino acid sequence: CASSLGGAVLSGANVLTF. Using reference TRBV7-8 and TRBJ2-6 for the parts outside the CDR3, the full variable domain is GAGVSQSPRYKVAKRGQDVALRCDPISGHVSLFWYQQALGQGPEFLTYFQNEAQLDKSGLPSDRFFAERPEGSVSTLKIQRTQQEDSAVYLCASSLGGAVLSGANVLTFGAGSRLTVL.